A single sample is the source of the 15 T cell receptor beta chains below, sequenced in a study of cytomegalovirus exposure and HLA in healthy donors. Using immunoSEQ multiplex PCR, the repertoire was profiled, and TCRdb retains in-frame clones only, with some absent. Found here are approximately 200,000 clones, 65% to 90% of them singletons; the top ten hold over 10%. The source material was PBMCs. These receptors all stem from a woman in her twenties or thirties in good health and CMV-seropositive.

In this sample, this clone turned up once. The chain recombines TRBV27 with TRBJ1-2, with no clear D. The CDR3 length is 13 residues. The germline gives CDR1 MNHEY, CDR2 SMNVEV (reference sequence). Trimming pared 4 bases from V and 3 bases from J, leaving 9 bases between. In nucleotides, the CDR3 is TGTGCCAGCAGTTCGGCGGGGTACTATGGCTACACCTTC. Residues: CASSSAGYYGYTF.

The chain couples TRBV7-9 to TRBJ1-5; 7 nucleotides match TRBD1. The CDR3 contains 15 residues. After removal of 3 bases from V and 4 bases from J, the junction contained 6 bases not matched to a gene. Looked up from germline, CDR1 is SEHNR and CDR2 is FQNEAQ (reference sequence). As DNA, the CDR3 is TGTGCCAGCAGCTTTTCGGGACAGATGAATCAGCCCCAGCATTTT. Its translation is CASSFSGQMNQPQHF. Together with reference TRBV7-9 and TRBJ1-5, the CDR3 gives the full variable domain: DTGVSQNPRHKITKRGQNVTFRCDPISEHNRLYWYRQTLGQGPEFLTYFQNEAQLEKSRLLSDRFSAERPKGSFSTLEIQRTEQGDSAMYLCASSFSGQMNQPQHFGDGTRLSIL.

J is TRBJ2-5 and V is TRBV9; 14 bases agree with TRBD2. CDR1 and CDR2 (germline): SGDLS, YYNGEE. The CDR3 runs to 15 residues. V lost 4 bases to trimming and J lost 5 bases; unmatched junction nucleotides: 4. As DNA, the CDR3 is TGTGCCAGCAGCCTGGGACTAGCGGGAGTCGAGACCCAGTACTTC. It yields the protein CASSLGLAGVETQYF.

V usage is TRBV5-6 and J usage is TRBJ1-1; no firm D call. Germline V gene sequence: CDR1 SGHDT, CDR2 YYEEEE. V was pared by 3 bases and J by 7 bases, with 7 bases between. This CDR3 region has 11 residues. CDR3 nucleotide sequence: TGTGCCAGCAGCTATGGAGGTGAAGCTTTCTTT. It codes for CASSYGGEAFF. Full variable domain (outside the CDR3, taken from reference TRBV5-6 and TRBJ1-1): DAGVTQSPTHLIKTRGQQVTLRCSPKSGHDTVSWYQQALGQGPQFIFQYYEEEERQRGNFPDRFSGHQFPNYSSELNVNALLLGDSALYLCASSYGGEAFFGQGTRLTVV.

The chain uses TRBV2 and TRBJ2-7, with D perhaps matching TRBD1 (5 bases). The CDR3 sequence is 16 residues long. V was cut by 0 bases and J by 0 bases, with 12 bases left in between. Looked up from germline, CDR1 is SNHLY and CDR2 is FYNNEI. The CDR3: CASSEAGPGSSYEQYF. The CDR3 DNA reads TGTGCCAGCAGTGAAGCGGGGCCTGGCAGCTCCTACGAGCAGTACTTC.

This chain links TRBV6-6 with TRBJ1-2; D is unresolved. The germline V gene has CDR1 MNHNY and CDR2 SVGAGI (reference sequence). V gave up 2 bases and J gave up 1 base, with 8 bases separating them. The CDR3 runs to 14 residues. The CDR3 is CASSYGQDNYGYTF. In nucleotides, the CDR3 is TGTGCCAGCAGTTACGGTCAGGATAACTATGGCTACACCTTC.

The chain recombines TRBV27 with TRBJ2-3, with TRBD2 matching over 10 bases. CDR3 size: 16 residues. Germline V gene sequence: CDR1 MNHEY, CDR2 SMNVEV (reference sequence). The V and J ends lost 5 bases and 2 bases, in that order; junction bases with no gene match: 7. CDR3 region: CASSPRTSGLTDTQYF. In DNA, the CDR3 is TGTGCCAGCAGTCCACGGACTAGCGGACTCACAGATACGCAGTATTTT.

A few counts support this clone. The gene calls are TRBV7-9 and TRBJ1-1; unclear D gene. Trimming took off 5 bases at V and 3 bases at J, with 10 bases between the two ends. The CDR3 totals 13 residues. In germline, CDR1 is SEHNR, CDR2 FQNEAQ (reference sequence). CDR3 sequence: CASSPTEDTEAFF. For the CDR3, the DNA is TGTGCCAGCAGCCCGACCGAGGACACTGAAGCTTTCTTT.

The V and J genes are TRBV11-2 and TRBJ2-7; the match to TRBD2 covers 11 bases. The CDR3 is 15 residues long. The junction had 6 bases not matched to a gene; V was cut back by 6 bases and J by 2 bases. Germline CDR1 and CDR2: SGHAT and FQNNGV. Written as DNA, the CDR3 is TGTGCCAGCAGGCGTGGGACTAGCGGAACCTACGAGCAGTACTTC. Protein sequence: CASRRGTSGTYEQYF.

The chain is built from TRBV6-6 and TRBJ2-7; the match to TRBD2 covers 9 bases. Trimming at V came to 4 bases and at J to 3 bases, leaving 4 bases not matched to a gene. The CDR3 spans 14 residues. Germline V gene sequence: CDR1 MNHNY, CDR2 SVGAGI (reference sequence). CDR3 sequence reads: CASSSISGSYEQYF. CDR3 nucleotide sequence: TGTGCCAGCAGTTCCATTAGCGGGAGCTACGAGCAGTACTTC.

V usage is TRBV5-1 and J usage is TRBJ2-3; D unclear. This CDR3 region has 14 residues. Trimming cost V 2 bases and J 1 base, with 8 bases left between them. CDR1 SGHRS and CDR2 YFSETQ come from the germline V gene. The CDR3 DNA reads TGCGCCAGCAGCTTCGAGTTTGGCACAGATACGCAGTATTTT. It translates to CASSFEFGTDTQYF. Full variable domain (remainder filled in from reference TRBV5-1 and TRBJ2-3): KAGVTQTPRYLIKTRGQQVTLSCSPISGHRSVSWYQQTPGQGLQFLFEYFSETQRNKGNFPGRFSGRQFSNSRSEMNVSTLELGDSALYLCASSFEFGTDTQYFGPGTRLTVL.

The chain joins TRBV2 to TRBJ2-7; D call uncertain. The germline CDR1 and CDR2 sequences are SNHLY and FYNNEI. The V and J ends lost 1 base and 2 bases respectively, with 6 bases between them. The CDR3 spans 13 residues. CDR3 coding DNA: TGTGCCAGCAGTGAAGAGAGCACCTACGAGCAGTACTTC. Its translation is CASSEESTYEQYF.

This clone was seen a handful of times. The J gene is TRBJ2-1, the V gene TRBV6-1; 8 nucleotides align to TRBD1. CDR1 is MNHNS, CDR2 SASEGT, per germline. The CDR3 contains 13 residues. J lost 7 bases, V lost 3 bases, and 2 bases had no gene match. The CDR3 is CASSENRGNEQFF. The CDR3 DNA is TGTGCCAGCAGTGAGAACAGGGGGAATGAGCAGTTCTTC.

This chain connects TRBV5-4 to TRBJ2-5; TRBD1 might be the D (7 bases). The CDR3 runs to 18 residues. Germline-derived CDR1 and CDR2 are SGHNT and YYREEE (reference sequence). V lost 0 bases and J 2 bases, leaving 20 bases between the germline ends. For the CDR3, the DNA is TGTGCCAGCAGCTTGGCCAGGGGGGCGGACAGCTTACAAGAGACCCAGTACTTC. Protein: CASSLARGADSLQETQYF.

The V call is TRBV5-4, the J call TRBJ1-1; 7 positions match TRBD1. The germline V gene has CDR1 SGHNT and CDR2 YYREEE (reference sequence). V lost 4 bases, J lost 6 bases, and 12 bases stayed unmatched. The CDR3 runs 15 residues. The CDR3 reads CASSRQQGLDPEAFF. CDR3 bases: TGTGCCAGCAGCAGGCAACAGGGGCTTGATCCTGAAGCTTTCTTT.